Below are 27 T cell receptor beta chains sequenced from a single sample in a study of blood T cell repertoires in COVID-19 (TCRdb year 2020). Libraries were built with the immunoSEQ multiplex PCR assay. The table comes from immuneACCESS by way of TCRdb, which keeps in-frame sequences with V and J called. Part of the clones is missing from these tables; in studies checked, under half for an unresolved V gene and the rest for unknown reasons. Present in this sample are around 330,000 clones, roughly 88% of which were seen just once. Under 5% of the sample comes from the top ten. Sequencing was done on a sample of peripheral blood. Source of these receptors: a woman aged 45-59 years with active or convalescent COVID-19.

The rearrangement links TRBV4-3 to TRBJ1-5; 11 nucleotides match TRBD1. The CDR3 totals 15 residues. After removal of 4 bases from V and 7 bases from J, the junction contained 6 bases not matched to a gene. From germline, CDR1 is LGHNA and CDR2 YSLEER. The chain's CDR3 is CASSRWTGGQQPQHF. CDR3 DNA sequence: TGCGCCAGCAGCCGGTGGACAGGGGGCCAACAGCCCCAGCATTTT.

V usage is TRBV24-1 and J usage is TRBJ2-5; TRBD1 agrees at 7 bases. V lost 2 bases, J lost 4 bases, and 0 bases stayed unmatched. Germline values: CDR1 KGHDR, CDR2 SFDVKD. The CDR3 is 13 residues long. The DNA of the CDR3 is TGTGCCACCAGTGATTGGACAGGAGAGACCCAGTACTTC. The encoded protein is CATSDWTGETQYF.

This chain joins TRBV30 and TRBJ1-2, with a weak D call TRBD1 (5 bases). The CDR3 length is 13 residues. CDR1 and CDR2 from the germline V gene are GTSNPN and SVGIG (reference sequence). Between the trimmed V and J ends, which lost 3 bases and 3 bases, there was a span of 11 bases. CDR3 region: CAWRDMADYGYTF. The CDR3 DNA is TGTGCCTGGAGGGACATGGCGGACTATGGCTACACCTTC. The full variable domain, completed using reference TRBV30 and TRBJ1-2, is SQTIHQWPATLVQPVGSPLSLECTVEGTSNPNLYWYRQAAGRGLQLLFYSVGIGQISSEVPQNLSASRPQDRQFILSSKKLLLSDSGFYLCAWRDMADYGYTFGSGTRLTVV.

This chain joins TRBV13 and TRBJ2-7, with 8 bases lining up with TRBD1. Unmatched junction bases numbered 2, after V lost 4 bases and J lost 3 bases. The CDR3 has 13 residues. Germline CDR1 is PRHDT and CDR2 is FYEKMQ (reference sequence). CDR3 DNA sequence: TGTGCCAGCAGCTCAGGACAGGGCTACGAGCAGTACTTC. Its translation is CASSSGQGYEQYF.

This rearrangement joins TRBV2 to TRBJ1-5; 8 nucleotides match TRBD1. This CDR3 is built from 14 residues. Germline values: CDR1 SNHLY, CDR2 FYNNEI. Losses at the gene ends were 8 bases for V and 5 bases for J; bases not matched to a gene: 8. The chain's CDR3 is CASGLDRADQPQHF. The CDR3 region has the DNA TGTGCCAGCGGTTTGGACAGGGCGGATCAGCCCCAGCATTTT.

This clone was recorded a few times. J is TRBJ1-1 and V is TRBV4-2; D gene unclear. This CDR3 comprises 15 residues. From germline, CDR1 is LGHNA and CDR2 YNFKEQ. The V gene lost 0 bases and the J gene lost 5 bases, with 13 bases spanning the gap. CDR3 amino acids: CASSQDVGSNTEAFF. In DNA, the CDR3 is TGTGCCAGCAGCCAAGATGTGGGCAGTAATACTGAAGCTTTCTTT.

The chain joins TRBV9 to TRBJ2-2; 8 positions agree with TRBD2. This CDR3 spans 16 amino acids. V lost 4 bases, J lost 7 bases, and 12 bases stayed unmatched. Germline V lookup: CDR1 SGDLS, CDR2 YYNGEE. The CDR3 spells CASSFPRGGRDGELFF. The CDR3 bases are TGTGCCAGCAGCTTCCCTCGGGGGGGCCGGGACGGGGAGCTGTTTTTT.

The V call is TRBV29-1, the J call TRBJ2-1, with TRBD2 as a possible D gene (5 bases). The V and J ends lost 7 bases and 6 bases respectively, with 22 bases between them. Per the germline V gene, CDR1 is SQVTM and CDR2 is ANQGSEA. The CDR3 runs 15 residues. The CDR3 DNA is TGCAGCGCAGCGACTAACATATACCGTGGCAATGAGCAGTTCTTC. Its protein product is CSAATNIYRGNEQFF.

The chain is built from TRBV28 and TRBJ1-2; TRBD1 aligns across 7 bases. The CDR3 is 16 amino acids. The J segment lost 1 base and the V segment lost 3 bases, leaving 8 bases of the junction unmatched. Germline CDR1 reads MDHEN; CDR2 reads SYDVKM. The CDR3 here is CASSLRGRGFNYGYTF. Here the CDR3 DNA reads TGTGCCAGCAGTTTGCGCGGCAGGGGGTTTAACTATGGCTACACCTTC.

A few counts support this clone. Other DNA sequences in this specimen translate into the identical CDR3. V and J are TRBV12-3 or TRBV12-4 and TRBJ1-2, with D unclear. V was shortened by 1 base and J by 0 bases, with 3 bases between the two germline ends. The CDR3 is 13 amino acids. The CDR3 here is CASSLGANYGYTF. The CDR3 DNA reads TGTGCCAGCAGTTTAGGAGCTAACTATGGCTACACCTTC.

This sequence joins TRBV7-2 and TRBJ2-1, with TRBD1 matching over 9 bases. The CDR3 consists of 17 residues. Unmatched junction bases numbered 5, after V lost 1 base and J lost 1 base. Germline V lookup: CDR1 SGHTA, CDR2 FQGNSA. CDR3 sequence (DNA): TGTGCCAGCAGCTTAGTTAGGGGGACAGGGTCCTACAATGAGCAGTTCTTC. Translating gives CASSLVRGTGSYNEQFF.

The chain uses TRBV6-5 and TRBJ1-1, with a weak D call TRBD1 (6 bases). The CDR3 spans 15 residues. Looked up from germline, CDR1 is MNHEY and CDR2 is SVGAGI. V lost 11 bases, J lost 2 bases, and 21 bases lay in between. CDR3 bases: TGTGCCGGTTTGAGGATTCAGGGGTTCAACACTGAAGCTTTCTTT. Translated, it gives CAGLRIQGFNTEAFF.

This clone is a singleton in its sample. The V call is TRBV12-3 or TRBV12-4, the J call TRBJ2-4; 8 bases line up with TRBD1. The CDR3 has 13 residues. V was clipped by 5 bases and J by 7 bases; unmatched bases: 4. The CDR3 bases are TGTGCCAGCAGTCGACAGGGGATGAACATTCAGTACTTC. This sequence encodes CASSRQGMNIQYF.

This rearrangement joins TRBV24-1 to TRBJ2-2, with TRBD1 matching over 7 bases. Unmatched junction bases numbered 3, after V lost 7 bases and J lost 2 bases. The germline V gene has CDR1 KGHDR and CDR2 SFDVKD. The CDR3 covers 14 residues. CDR3 residues: CATRGTANTGELFF. CDR3 DNA sequence: TGTGCCACCAGAGGGACAGCTAACACCGGGGAGCTGTTTTTT.

This sequence joins TRBV6-5 and TRBJ2-3; no firm D call. V shed 2 bases and J shed 8 bases, with 14 bases lying between them. Germline loops: CDR1 MNHEY, CDR2 SVGAGI. This CDR3 region has 14 residues. Written as DNA, the CDR3 is TGTGCCAGCAGTTACGGAAGAGAGATAGCTACGCAGTATTTT. Translating it yields CASSYGREIATQYF.

The chain uses TRBV9 and TRBJ1-5; D unresolved. CDR1 is SGDLS, CDR2 YYNGEE, per germline. The CDR3 contains 15 residues. V gave up 4 bases and J gave up 5 bases, with 16 bases separating them. The CDR3 loop reads CASSPEGGPHQPQHF. DNA for the CDR3: TGTGCCAGCAGCCCCGAGGGAGGGCCCCATCAGCCCCAGCATTTT.

Here the CDR3 reads CSVETGGAKNIQYF. CDR3 in DNA: TGCAGCGTGGAGACAGGGGGCGCCAAAAACATTCAGTACTTC. This rearrangement joins TRBV29-1 to TRBJ2-4, with 10 bases matching TRBD1. This CDR3 comprises 14 residues. Germline V lookup: CDR1 SQVTM, CDR2 ANQGSEA. Trimming at V came to 6 bases and at J to 1 base, leaving 3 bases not matched to a gene.

The chain is built from TRBV12-3 or TRBV12-4 and TRBJ2-5; D ambiguous. Trimming cost V 2 bases and J 1 base, with 5 bases left between them. CDR3 length: 13 amino acids. CDR3 residues: CASSLNGQETQYF. Here the CDR3 DNA reads TGTGCCAGCAGTTTAAACGGCCAAGAGACCCAGTACTTC.

The rearrangement uses TRBV2 and TRBJ1-1; D gene uncertain. The CDR3 spans 13 residues. The V and J ends lost 4 bases and 4 bases respectively, with 10 bases between them. The V gene's germline CDR1 is SNHLY and CDR2 FYNNEI. As DNA, the CDR3 is TGTGCCAGCAGTGTCTCCCGGGGCACTGAAGCTTTCTTT. Protein sequence: CASSVSRGTEAFF.

This chain connects TRBV27 to TRBJ2-7; weak D call: TRBD2 (8 bases). The germline V and J ends were trimmed by 5 bases and 6 bases, with 23 bases remaining between them. Per the germline V gene, CDR1 is MNHEY and CDR2 is SMNVEV (reference sequence). The CDR3 totals 16 residues. The CDR3 reads CASSLLAGQGGGEQYF. As DNA, the CDR3 is TGTGCCAGCAGTCTCCTAGCGGGTCAGGGGGGGGGCGAGCAGTACTTC.

J is TRBJ1-2 and V is TRBV7-9; D remains ambiguous. Trimming cost V 0 bases and J 2 bases, with 10 bases left between them. This CDR3 has 15 amino acids. Germline loops: CDR1 SEHNR, CDR2 FQNEAQ (reference sequence). CDR3 sequence: CASSLAGGGNYGYTF. In nucleotides, the CDR3 is TGTGCCAGCAGCTTAGCGGGTGGAGGAAACTATGGCTACACCTTC.

This clone was seen only once. The chain combines TRBV11-3 with TRBJ2-1; maybe TRBD2 (6 bases). Trimming left V 2 bases short and J 7 bases short, with 12 bases between. Germline loops: CDR1 SGHNT, CDR2 YENEEA. The CDR3 is 14 residues long. In DNA, the CDR3 is TGTGCCAGCAGCTTATTCTCAGGGAGGAATGAGCAGTTCTTC. It is translated as CASSLFSGRNEQFF.

This clone was detected only a few times. The rearrangement joins TRBV15 to TRBJ1-6, with TRBD1 matching 7 bases. The CDR3 runs 16 residues. The trim removed 0 bases at V and 7 bases at J, leaving 6 bases unmatched. Germline V gene lookup returns CDR1 LNHNV and CDR2 YYDKDF (reference sequence). CDR3 loop: CATSRDHRGTNSPLHF. CDR3 nucleotides: TGTGCCACCAGCAGAGACCACAGGGGAACAAATTCACCCCTCCACTTT. The full variable domain, with the rest looked up from reference TRBV15 and TRBJ1-6, is DAMVIQNPRYQVTQFGKPVTLSCSQTLNHNVMYWYQQKSSQAPKLLFHYYDKDFNNEADTPDNFQSRRPNTSFCFLDIRSPGLGDTAMYLCATSRDHRGTNSPLHFGNGTRLTVT.

The chain carries TRBV29-1 and TRBJ2-1, with unresolved D. Looked up from germline, CDR1 is SQVTM and CDR2 is ANQGSEA. The V gene lost 6 bases and the J gene lost 7 bases, with 13 bases spanning the gap. The CDR3 has 12 residues. CDR3 region: CSVLKNQNEQFF. Written as DNA, the CDR3 is TGCAGCGTCTTAAAGAACCAGAATGAGCAGTTCTTC.

The sample holds a few counts of this clone. This sequence joins TRBV30 and TRBJ2-5; D remains unclear. Germline assignment: CDR1 GTSNPN and CDR2 SVGIG (reference sequence). V dropped 2 bases and J dropped 2 bases, with 12 bases sitting between them. CDR3 length equals 14 residues. CDR3 sequence reads: CAWSTSDLQETQYF. CDR3 coding DNA: TGTGCCTGGAGTACTTCCGACTTACAAGAGACCCAGTACTTC.

This clone was recorded only once. This chain connects TRBV28 to TRBJ2-5, with D perhaps TRBD1 (6 bases). Trimming took 9 bases from V and 5 from J, leaving 16 bases between them. The germline V gene has CDR1 MDHEN and CDR2 SYDVKM. The CDR3 contains 13 residues. CDR3 residues: CASPGHQGETQYF. The CDR3 nucleotides read TGTGCCAGTCCGGGACACCAGGGGGAGACCCAGTACTTC.

With regard to this clone: Additional DNA sequences in this sample encode the identical CDR3. The V gene is TRBV7-9, the J gene TRBJ1-2; the D gene is possibly TRBD1 (5 bases). V was clipped by 4 bases and J by 5 bases, with 11 bases between them. Germline CDR1 and CDR2: SEHNR and FQNEAQ (reference sequence). CDR3 length: 13 residues. The CDR3 nucleotides are TGTGCCAGCAGCTCCGGGGGTAATTATGGCTACACCTTC. Amino acid sequence: CASSSGGNYGYTF.